This T cell receptor (beta chain) was captured in a study of cytomegalovirus exposure and HLA in healthy donors (dated by TCRdb to 2015 to 2018). Background for the entire study: An earlier analysis of fewer than 750 of the donors reported approximately 280 Gb of sequence data and roughly 120 million unique TCR beta sequences obtained from about 170 million T cells. An early release that covered more than 550 HLA-typed donors contained approximately 300 gigabases of sequencing data and 85 million to 100 million unique TCR sequences. Among the roughly 400 genotyped donors, approximately 77% belonged to the genetic ancestry cluster associated with self-reported Caucasian donors. The study aimed to test whether signatures of past pathogen exposure could be identified by cataloging public T cell receptors. The T cell repertoires of around 670 subjects were profiled by immunosequencing and related to cytomegalovirus serostatus. In addition to the first cohort of about 650 subjects, a separate validation cohort of 120 different subjects was used. The study combined high-throughput TCR immunosequencing, statistical association of individual TCRs with disease status, and machine learning to predict cytomegalovirus infection status. To study patterns of TCR occurrence, a later analysis re-analyzed previously published TCR beta repertoires from 550 to 800 donors and added high-resolution HLA genotyping. Rather than using new phenotypic data, the later analysis identified candidate immune exposures from TCR beta sequences and from how often those sequences occurred across donors. In an earlier analysis of roughly 580 of the donors, high-throughput TCR beta sequencing was used to judge whether each TCR beta V gene segment behaved as functional or pseudogenic. Donor age, sex, ethnicity and CMV serostatus were collected together with the repertoire data. Genome-wide SNP genotypes for about 65% of the roughly 670 donors were used in a later genetic analysis, which treated that subset as a discovery cohort. All discovery cohort repertoires had been generated on a single sequencing platform. HLA typing included class I and class II loci at four-digit resolution. Typing coverage differed by locus: A, B, C, DRB1 and DQB1 were typed in about 620-630 donors, DQA1 in around 500, DPA1 in approximately 610, and DPB1 in roughly 450. Four to six DR-DQ haplotypes were handled as single units for association and clustering, since linkage in the cohort was strong. On average, about 240,000 unique TCR beta nucleotide sequences were sequenced per donor among a few hundred genotyped donors of the cohort, with roughly 18% of those sequences being non-productive. The investigation overall reported the following: The earlier analysis of fewer than 750 of the donors excluded 15 to 20 rarely observed V segments, including chromosome 9 orphons, because counts were too low. According to the authors, the approach could potentially be generalized to other disease states and immunological phenotypes. A further reported finding was that TCR beta sequences accurately predicted the HLA-A and HLA-B alleles for most subjects in the first cohort. Strong co-occurrence of HLA alleles, especially DR and DQ, made assigning TCR associations to individual alleles difficult. Immune exposure information for the cohort was limited to CMV serostatus. A cluster of highly shared sequence variants was judged likely to represent a technical artifact of the sequencing pipeline. Because HLA typing was missing for some donors at each locus, association tests included only the typed subset. Compared with equally common non-associated chains, HLA-associated TCR beta chains in a later analysis were more clonally expanded and had lower generation probabilities. Some IMGT-functional V segments, including TRBV6-2 and TRBV6-3, could not be distinguished by the 87-base-pair reads and were therefore excluded. Specific HLA alleles were associated with 15,000 to 20,000 TCR beta sequences at a false discovery rate of 0.05 in a later analysis. In a later analysis, several top co-occurrence clusters were reported to appear linked to parvovirus B19, influenza, CMV and Epstein-Barr virus. An association between a missense DCLRE1C variant and V-gene and J-gene trimming of TCR beta chains was found in a later genetic analysis and replicated in an independent cohort. In a later analysis, most CMV-associated TCR beta chains were found to appear HLA-restricted, with HLA associations seemingly driven largely by CMV exposure. In a later analysis, the rate of TCR association differed among HLA loci, with DRB1 alleles having the most associated TCRs and HLA-C alleles having the fewest. The study listed over 150 TCR beta chains as associated with cytomegalovirus. Roughly uniform sequencing depth across donors was assumed in presence/absence analyses, although this assumption may not hold. Linkage disequilibrium might explain the correlated functional status among segregating V segments, but an unknown experimental factor could not be ruled out. Cytomegalovirus status was reported to be diagnosed by the classifier with high specificity and sensitivity in both the original and validation cohorts. Only TCR beta chains were sequenced in this cohort, and the absence of alpha or paired-chain data limited detectable features. While some public TCRs were present in many individuals, most TCR sequences turned up only very rarely across donors. According to a later genetic analysis, donors in an Asian-associated ancestry cluster had fewer N-insertions in productive TCRs than the approximately 700-donor mean. In an earlier analysis of some 540 of the donors, most TCR beta V segments appeared in productive rearrangements about 90% or about 30% of the time, broadly matching IMGT annotations. A few of the identified cytomegalovirus-associated TCR beta chains were confirmed in vitro to be specific for cytomegalovirus antigens.

Receptor amplification or capture employed the immunoSEQ multiplex PCR assay. For the multiplex PCR, a mixture combining 60 forward primers for TCR Vbeta segments and 13 reverse primers for TCR Jbeta segments was used. The CDR3 region of rearranged TCR beta genes was amplified from genomic DNA with a multiplex PCR assay. The amplified TCR beta libraries were sequenced on the Illumina HiSeq System as 87-base-pair reads. As for the original processing: In a later analysis, some 80 million unique TCR beta chains were counted across the approximately 670 repertoires, and roughly 11 million of these chains were shared by at least two donors. A nearest-neighbor algorithm error-corrected the raw reads and collapsed the reads into unique sequences, merging closely related sequences to remove PCR and sequencing errors. Alignment of CDR3 sequences to IMGT reference sequences was used to assign V, D and J gene segments. Each retained sequence needed at least a six-nucleotide match to both a V gene segment and a J gene segment. A rearrangement counted as productive if the CDR3 had no stop codons and remained in frame with V and J, and every other rearrangement counted as non-productive. Following IMGT convention, CDR3 was defined as the stretch from the second conserved V-encoded cysteine to the conserved J-encoded phenylalanine. Sequences without an unambiguous match to a single V gene segment were excluded from the earlier analysis of almost 600 of the donors. In an earlier analysis of around 600 of the donors, V segments were called functional above 56.7% productive rearrangements and were called segregating when the between-donor standard deviation exceeded 5%. To diagnose cytomegalovirus status from the catalog of TCR beta chain sequences, a statistical classification framework was built. In a later analysis, V and J genes were assigned by comparing TCR nucleotide sequences against IMGT/GENE-DB human TR gene sequences. Using the TCRdist pipeline, a later analysis assigned CDR3 sequences along with most-parsimonious VDJ recombination scenarios. A later analysis defined each TCR beta chain by its CDR3 amino acid sequence plus V-gene family, and excluded reads lacking a unique V-gene family. To address suspected cross-contamination and a sequencing artifact, a later analysis removed over 500 highly shared, low-generation-probability nucleotide sequences. In a later analysis, a clonal expansion index for each public chain was calculated from normalized within-repertoire ranks of inferred template counts. A later analysis computed generation probabilities with a VDJ recombination model fitted to out-of-frame rearrangements, and checked the results against IGoR. In a later analysis, hypergeometric tests were used to score TCR-TCR, TCR-HLA and TCR-CMV co-occurrence, with a repertoire-size bias correction applied to TCR pairs. A later analysis estimated false discovery rates by permuting HLA or CMV assignments 20 times. A later analysis grouped co-occurring TCRs with DBSCAN, adding TCRdist sequence similarity when clustering within HLA-allele-positive subsets. For co-occurrence clustering, repertoires with fewer than 30,000 or more than 120,000 public chains were excluded, along with four to six repertoires with anomalous nucleotide sharing. TCRdb mirrors the immuneACCESS table, restricted to in-frame sequences. Some clones are absent from its copies; in checked studies, under half trace to an unresolved V gene, and the reason for the others is unknown. The DNA was the basis for D and trimming; V, J and clone size are from that table. Within this sample are some 120,000 clones, with less than 85% of them counted one time only. About 2.5% of the sample is in the top ten clones.

This clone was seen more than once but under ten times. The antigen this receptor binds is unknown. No base quality information exists; no much larger clone differs at one position. The germline V gene provides CDR1 LGHNA and CDR2 YSLEER. Inclusive of the bounding cysteine and phenylalanine, the CDR3 is 14 residues long. Solely the CDR3 DNA is kept, with 42 bases framed from the first base. The trim is 2 bases for V and 4 bases for J, with a gap of 8 bases between the germline ends. The cohort consisted of hundreds of healthy bone marrow donors. At the time of sampling, every cohort member was nominally healthy, though immune exposures that went unrecorded were likely present. The donor tested CMV seronegative and was one of the 352 seronegative cohort members. A peripheral blood sample was provided by each donor, and peripheral blood mononuclear cells were used for TCR beta sequencing. The Qiagen DNeasy Blood Extraction Kit was used to extract genomic DNA from the blood cell samples.

Sample: PBMCs. The receptor was derived from a man younger than 45 in good health and CMV-seronegative. The rearrangement combines TRBV4-3 with TRBJ1-4; there is no confident call for the D gene. The CDR3 sequence is CASSQLDFNEKLFF. DNA sequence: TGCGCCAGCAGCCAACTCGACTTTAATGAAAAACTGTTTTTT.